The clone carrying this TCR beta chain was seen only a few times. In the authors' workflow: Using reference gene primer amplification, nucleated cell counts were estimated. The assay was immunoSEQ multiplex PCR, and TCRdb's table has in-frame clones only and misses some. That table gives V, J and clone size, and the DNA gave D and trimming. The sample has hundreds of thousands of clones, 86% seen once. Trimming pared 8 bases from V and 8 bases from J, leaving 18 bases between. Germline V gene sequence: CDR1 LGHDT, CDR2 YNNKEL (reference sequence). CDR3 length: 13 amino acids. The data derive from a study of blood T cell repertoires in COVID-19. Study in general: COVID-19 samples collected from the United States, Italy and Spain covered acute and convalescent phases. T cells, B-cell-depleted T cells, or PBMCs supplied cDNA or gDNA.

Participants' reported clinical history set cohort assignment. The clonotype was recovered from a woman aged 40 to 50 with acute COVID-19. The sequenced material came from PBMCs or T cells enriched from blood (not recorded which). The chain links TRBV3-1 (or the pseudogene TRBV3-2) to TRBJ1-2; possible D gene TRBD1, 5 bases. For the CDR3, the DNA is TGTGCCAGCTCCGGAATAGCAGGGAACGGCTACACCTTC. Protein: CASSGIAGNGYTF.